These T cell receptor beta chains were read from a single sample in a study of T cell repertoires in cytomegalovirus infection. TCRdb recomputed calls from the reads with MiXCR, one row per CDR3 protein. The sample gives roughly 630,000 distinct CDR3 sequences, approximately 25% of which show up once; roughly 8% is in the top ten. Sequencing used CD8+ T cells from PBMCs. The source of these receptors is a human donor in good health (CMV status not recorded). Some clones in this sample may be carry-over from other donors' samples. CDR3s include the opening cysteine and the closing phenylalanine or tryptophan. A D gene is named only where the DNA matches it firmly. The size field is filled for only some rows; it gives once, few, many or a size class.

TRBJ1-1 | - | TRBV2 | - | TGTGCCAGCAGTGAGTTTTGGGGGGGCGCAGACACTGAAGCTTTCTTT | CASSEFWGGADTEAFF
TRBJ1-1 | few | TRBV28 | - | TGTGCCACCCAAAACGTAATTCCCACTGAAGCTTTCTTT | CATQNVIPTEAFF
TRBJ2-1 | few | TRBV6-6 | - | TGTGCCAGCAGTATGCGGGGTTTGGAGGCCTTCCACAATGAGCAGTTCTTC | CASSMRGLEAFHNEQFF
TRBJ2-2 | once | TRBV10-1 | - | TGCGCCAGCAGTGAGGCCTCGGGAGCCGGGGAGCTGTTTTTT | CASSEASGAGELFF
TRBJ1-6 | many | TRBV7-2 | - | TGTGCCAGCAGCAGGGACTCCGATCTTCTCCACTTT | CASSRDSDLLHF
TRBJ1-4 | few | TRBV19 | TRBD1 | TGTGCCAGCACTGCTTTCCGGGACAGAAGAGAAAAACTGTTTTTT | CASTAFRDRREKLFF
TRBJ2-1 | - | TRBV7-2 | - | TGTGCCAGCAGCCCGGGACATTCCAACAATGAGCAGTTCTTC | CASSPGHSNNEQFF
TRBJ2-3 | many | TRBV7-2 | - | TGTGCCAGCAGCTTAGGGCAGCTCCTTATGACCCCGCAGTATTTT | CASSLGQLLMTPQYF
TRBJ1-3 | once | TRBV29-1 | - | TGCAGCGTGGCCGTGCAGGGCCATGGAAACACCATATATTTT | CSVAVQGHGNTIYF
TRBJ1-4 | many | TRBV7-9 | - | TGTGCCAGCAGCGTATTACAGGGTGCAACTAATGAAAAACTGTTTTTT | CASSVLQGATNEKLFF
TRBJ2-6 | many | TRBV4-3 | - | TGCGCCAGCAGCCAAACAACCTCCAGCTCTGGGGCCAACGTCCTGACTTTC | CASSQTTSSSGANVLTF
TRBJ2-5 | few | TRBV24-1 | TRBD1 | TGTGCCACCAGTGACCTCCGAGACAGGGAAGGAGAGACCCAGTACTTC | CATSDLRDREGETQYF
TRBJ1-3 | many | TRBV7-2 | - | TGTGCCAGCAGCATACAGGGCTTCTCTGGAAACACCATATATTTT | CASSIQGFSGNTIYF
TRBJ1-2 | - | TRBV29-1 | - | TGCAGCGTTGAGGGAGCTAAGGGTACGCTGGACTATGGCTACACCTTC | CSVEGAKGTLDYGYTF
TRBJ1-1 | many | TRBV5-1 | TRBD1 | TGCGCCAGCACCTGGACAGGGAGCACTGAAGCTTTCTTT | CASTWTGSTEAFF
TRBJ1-1 | - | TRBV12-3/TRBV12-4 | - | TGTGCCAGCACCAAAGAGTTCCTGAACACTGAAGCTTTCTTT | CASTKEFLNTEAFF
TRBJ1-1 | - | TRBV13 | - | TGTGCCAGCAGCTATTCCAGGGGAAGAACTGAAGCTTTCTTT | CASSYSRGRTEAFF
TRBJ2-1 | many | TRBV6-6 | TRBD2 | TGTGCCAGCAGTTCCAAGGTGGGGGGGAATGAGCAGTTCTTC | CASSSKVGGNEQFF
TRBJ2-1 | many | TRBV12-3/TRBV12-4 | - | TGTGCCAGCACCCCCCCGGGGGCCGATGAGCAGTTCTTC | CASTPPGADEQFF
TRBJ2-1 | few | TRBV29-1 | TRBD2 | TGCAGCCCTTCCGGGACTAGCGACGAGCAGTTCTTC | CSPSGTSDEQFF
TRBJ2-1 | - | TRBV9 | TRBD2 | TGTGCCAGCACCAAAGCGGGGGACCTCTCCTACAATGAGCAGTTCTTC | CASTKAGDLSYNEQFF
TRBJ1-1 | few | TRBV7-6 | - | TGTGCCAGCAGCTTATCGATCACAGGGACGAACACTGAAGCTTTCTTT | CASSLSITGTNTEAFF
TRBJ2-7 | many | TRBV11-1 | - | TGTGCCAGCAGCCGCTGGGGGAACTCCTACGAGCAGTACTTC | CASSRWGNSYEQYF
TRBJ2-1 | few | TRBV6-2/TRBV6-3 | TRBD2 | TGTGCCAGCAGTTACGTTCCCGGGGGGGCTGAGCAGTTCTTC | CASSYVPGGAEQFF
TRBJ2-2 | - | TRBV2 | TRBD2 | TGTGCCAGCAGTGGGGGGGGGTTTATAAACACCGGGGAGCTGTTTTTT | CASSGGGFINTGELFF
TRBJ1-3 | few | TRBV7-9 | TRBD1 | TGTGCCAGCAGTGCCCTTGAGGGGGCTCCCGGAAACACCATATATTTT | CASSALEGAPGNTIYF
TRBJ2-1 | - | TRBV7-9 | TRBD1 | TGTGCCAGCAGCTTAGTCGGACAGGGGAGAAATGAGCAGTTCTTC | CASSLVGQGRNEQFF
TRBJ1-2 | few | TRBV12-3/TRBV12-4 | - | TGTGCCAGCAGTTTGGGGGGCCAGGCGGAAGGCTACACCTTC | CASSLGGQAEGYTF
TRBJ2-1 | - | TRBV19 | TRBD1 | TGTGCCAGTAGTATCCTTAGGGACAGGGGCTATGAGCAGTTCTTC | CASSILRDRGYEQFF
TRBJ1-1 | many | TRBV7-6 | - | TGTGCCAGCAGCTTAGATTCAGGAGACGACACTGAAGCTTTCTTT | CASSLDSGDDTEAFF
TRBJ1-5 | few | TRBV6-6 | TRBD1 | TGTGCCAGCAGAACACAGGGGGCGATGAATCAGCCCCAGCATTTT | CASRTQGAMNQPQHF
TRBJ2-5 | many | TRBV6-5 | - | TGTGCCAGCAGTTACGACCAAGAGACCCAGTACTTC | CASSYDQETQYF
TRBJ1-3 | many | TRBV7-9 | - | TGTGCCAGCAGCTTAAAGGACACCATATATTTT | CASSLKDTIYF
TRBJ2-1 | few | TRBV11-3 | - | TGTGCCAGCAGCTTAGAAGCAGGGCAGGATGAGCAGTTCTTC | CASSLEAGQDEQFF
TRBJ2-2 | few | TRBV10-3 | - | TGTGCCATCCTGGCAGGGGCCGACACCGGGGAGCTGTTTTTT | CAILAGADTGELFF
TRBJ2-1 | few | TRBV6-2/TRBV6-3 | TRBD1 | TGTGCCAGCACGTCAACCGACAGGGGCGCCTACAATGAGCAGTTCTTC | CASTSTDRGAYNEQFF
TRBJ2-7 | many | TRBV28 | - | TGTGCCAGCAGCTACACCGGGACTGCTTCCTACGAGCAGTACTTC | CASSYTGTASYEQYF
TRBJ1-2 | - | TRBV25-1 | TRBD1 | TGTGCCAGCACTCGACCGGGACAGTACTATGGCTACACCTTC | CASTRPGQYYGYTF
TRBJ2-1 | - | TRBV6-6 | TRBD2 | TGTGCCAGCACCGGGGGGGCGCTGAATGAGCAGTTCTTC | CASTGGALNEQFF
TRBJ1-6 | few | TRBV20-1 | - | TGCAGTGCTAGACGGGGACCTCCCGAACCCTATAATTCACCCCTCCACTTT | CSARRGPPEPYNSPLHF
TRBJ1-1 | - | TRBV7-4 | TRBD1 | TGTGCCAGCAGCTTAGACCGGGACAGGGGGCCTGAAGCTTTCTTT | CASSLDRDRGPEAFF
TRBJ2-3 | - | TRBV6-6 | - | TGTGCCACCTTAGGTTTTGACACAGATACGCAGTATTTT | CATLGFDTDTQYF
TRBJ1-1 | - | TRBV2 | - | TGTGCCAGCAGTGAAAAGGGGGAGGGCACTGAAGCTTTCTTT | CASSEKGEGTEAFF